The T cell receptor beta chain under discussion was sequenced for a study of blood T cell repertoires in COVID-19 (dated by TCRdb to the early 2020s). Turning to the overall study: Samples from collaborators originated in the United States, Italy and Spain and spanned both the acute and convalescent phases of COVID-19. The material from the prospective study consisted of cDNA or gDNA derived from T cells, B-cell-depleted T cells, or PBMCs. Deeply sampled blood TCRbeta repertoires from subjects exposed to, actively infected with, or recovered from COVID-19 were included in the dataset. A freely available public database, intended as a resource for researchers studying the immune response to SARS-CoV-2, is where the repertoires were released. Samples came from the ongoing ImmuneRACE study (first 160 participants) plus 1,254 subjects from 6 global collaborators. Sample metadata almost always included a de-identified subject ID, COVID-19 status, age in years and sex. Where available, HLA class I and class II types were taken from metadata supplied by the sample provider and were not determined by assay-based typing.

Participants in the prospective study were aged roughly 18 to 89 years, lived in under 30 United States geographic areas, and enrolled through a virtual design. To assign participants to cohorts, the prospective study relied on clinical history that participants themselves reported in a screening survey and a study questionnaire. For ImmuneRACE Cohort 3, a participant was defined as recovered based on two consecutive negative NP/OP PCR tests, clearance by a healthcare professional, or resolution of symptoms. Mobile phlebotomists in the prospective study collected whole blood, serum and a nasopharyngeal or oropharyngeal swab from every participant. Additional blood draws and questionnaires over an approximately two-month period could optionally be provided by prospective study participants. Before DNA extraction, blood samples from the prospective study were shipped at room temperature or frozen.

The investigation overall reported the following: The quantity of clinical and demographic metadata differed by source and by participant and was supplied without curation.

TCRbeta CDR3 regions were amplified from genomic DNA using the immunoSEQ Assay, a bias-controlled multiplex PCR. The original pipeline was this. The number of nucleated cells in each sample was estimated from the amplification of reference gene primers within the assay. To quantify the absolute abundance of each unique TCRbeta CDR3 rearrangement, sequence reads were collapsed and filtered. Productive Simpson clonality was computed per sample as the square root of Simpson's diversity index over productive rearrangements. The table comes from immuneACCESS by way of TCRdb, which keeps in-frame sequences with V and J called. Part of the clones is missing from these tables; in studies checked, under half for an unresolved V gene and the rest for unknown reasons. V, J and clone size were drawn from that table, and D and trimming were deduced from the DNA. The sample table holds approximately 350,000 clones, of which around 89% were seen once. The ten largest make up over 0.95% of the sample.

The CDR3, from cysteine to phenylalanine, totals 16 residues. The only DNA kept is the CDR3, 48 bases in frame from the first base. CDR1 and CDR2, looked up from the germline V gene (reference sequence), are LNHNV and YYDKDF. After removal of 1 base from V and 9 bases from J, the junction retains 12 bases not matched to a gene. As regards this clone: What antigen it recognizes has not been identified. One base away there is no much larger clone; base qualities are not given.

The V and J genes are TRBV15 and TRBJ2-1; a stretch of 7 junction bases matches TRBD2. The TCR comes from a young man who had recovered from COVID-19. Sequencing input: PBMCs or T cells enriched from blood (not recorded which). The DNA reads TGTGCCACCAGCAGAGTTCCCCCCAAGCGGGAAGCTGAGCAGTTCTTC. This sequence encodes CATSRVPPKREAEQFF.